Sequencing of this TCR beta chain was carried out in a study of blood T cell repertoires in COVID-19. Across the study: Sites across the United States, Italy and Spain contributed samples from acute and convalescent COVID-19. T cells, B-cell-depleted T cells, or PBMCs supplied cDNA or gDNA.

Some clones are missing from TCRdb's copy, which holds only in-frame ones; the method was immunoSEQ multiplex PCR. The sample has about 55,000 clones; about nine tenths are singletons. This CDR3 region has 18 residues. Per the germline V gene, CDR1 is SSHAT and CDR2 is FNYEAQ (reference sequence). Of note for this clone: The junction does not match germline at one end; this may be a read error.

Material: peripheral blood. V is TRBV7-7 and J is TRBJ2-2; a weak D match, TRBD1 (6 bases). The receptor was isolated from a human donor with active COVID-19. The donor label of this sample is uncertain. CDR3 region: CASSKRLRTVDGAGELFF. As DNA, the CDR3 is TGTGCTAGCAGCAAAAGGCTCCGGACAGTCGATGGTGCCGGGGAGCTGTTTTTT.